These T cell receptor beta chains were read from a single sample in a study of blood T cells in healthy people across ages. TCRdb re-called the 5' RACE reads with MiXCR, one entry per CDR3 protein. The data hold about 1.8 million distinct CDR3 sequences, with 49% observed a single time. The specimen sequenced was blood. These receptors were obtained from a woman in her forties in good health. CDR3s include the opening cysteine and the closing phenylalanine or tryptophan. A D gene is named only where the DNA matches it firmly.

V: TRBV20-1; J: TRBJ1-2; D: TRBD1; CDR3: CSARVGQGYRYTF
V: TRBV9; J: TRBJ2-7; D: NA; CDR3: CASSVASGGGYEQYF
V: TRBV28; J: NA; D: NA; CDR3: CASSLMVHEQYF
V: TRBV4-3; J: TRBJ2-5; D: NA; CDR3: CASSRNSGRGETQYF
V: TRBV11-3; J: TRBJ2-7; D: TRBD1; CDR3: CASSFPLRDRSYEQYF
V: TRBV7-2; J: TRBJ2-3; D: NA; CDR3: CASSARTHTDTQYF
V: TRBV6-5; J: TRBJ2-7; D: TRBD1; CDR3: CASSWPGQGSHEQYF
V: TRBV6-5; J: TRBJ2-5; D: NA; CDR3: CASTNGPQETQYF
V: TRBV20-1; J: TRBJ1-4; D: TRBD1; CDR3: CSARGQGAEEKLFF
V: TRBV7-2; J: TRBJ2-7; D: TRBD2; CDR3: CASSLTSGGDYEQYF
V: TRBV2; J: TRBJ2-4; D: TRBD1; CDR3: CASSPGHPGTGNIQYF
V: TRBV5-1; J: TRBJ1-2; D: TRBD1; CDR3: CASSSSPHRGRNYGYTF
V: TRBV20-1; J: TRBJ1-1; D: TRBD1; CDR3: CSAPRTGQHEAFF
V: TRBV4-2; J: TRBJ2-2; D: TRBD2; CDR3: CASPEGLAGANTGELFF
V: TRBV20-1; J: TRBJ1-2; D: NA; CDR3: CSAFRGTPPDTF
V: TRBV4-3; J: TRBJ2-3; D: NA; CDR3: CASSQDVASTDTRYF
V: TRBV9; J: TRBJ1-6; D: NA; CDR3: CASSATGNSPLHF
V: TRBV19; J: TRBJ1-2; D: NA; CDR3: CASSIQVGYGYTF
V: TRBV12-3/TRBV12-4; J: TRBJ1-6; D: TRBD1; CDR3: CASSQWGKQGPLASLHF
V: TRBV5-1; J: TRBJ1-1; D: NA; CDR3: CATSGGGAQTEAFF
V: TRBV6-5; J: TRBJ2-3; D: NA; CDR3: CASSYGPLGTSFPTDTQYF
V: TRBV7-9; J: TRBJ2-3; D: TRBD2; CDR3: CASSASGGKADTQYF
V: TRBV20-1; J: TRBJ1-2; D: TRBD1; CDR3: CSARDLGRQGSSYGYTF
V: TRBV4-2; J: TRBJ1-5; D: NA; CDR3: CASSQVTGLSNQPQHF
V: TRBV6-2/TRBV6-3; J: TRBJ1-1; D: TRBD1; CDR3: CASSYRTGGTTLGAFF
V: TRBV20-1; J: TRBJ2-7; D: TRBD2; CDR3: CSATTFLERENPNEQYF
V: TRBV5-1; J: TRBJ2-7; D: TRBD1; CDR3: CASSFGQGSSEQYF
V: TRBV12-3/TRBV12-4; J: TRBJ2-4; D: NA; CDR3: CASSFGGGTNEQYF